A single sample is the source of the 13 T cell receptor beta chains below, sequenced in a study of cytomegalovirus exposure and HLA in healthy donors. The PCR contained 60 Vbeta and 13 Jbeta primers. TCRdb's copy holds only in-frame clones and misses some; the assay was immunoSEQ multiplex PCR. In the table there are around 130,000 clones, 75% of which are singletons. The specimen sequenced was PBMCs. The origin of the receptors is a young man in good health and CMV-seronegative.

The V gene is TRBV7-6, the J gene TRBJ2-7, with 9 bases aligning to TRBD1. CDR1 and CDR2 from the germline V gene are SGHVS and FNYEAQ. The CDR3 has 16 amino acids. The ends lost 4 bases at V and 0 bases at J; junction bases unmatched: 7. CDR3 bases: TGTGCCAGCAGCTCAGAACCGGGACAGGGCTCCTACGAGCAGTACTTC. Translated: CASSSEPGQGSYEQYF. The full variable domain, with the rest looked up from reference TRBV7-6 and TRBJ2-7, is GAGVSQSPRYKVTKRGQDVALRCDPISGHVSLYWYRQALGQGPEFLTYFNYEAQQDKSGLPNDRFSAERPEGSISTLTIQRTEQRDSAMYRCASSSEPGQGSYEQYFGPGTRLTVT.

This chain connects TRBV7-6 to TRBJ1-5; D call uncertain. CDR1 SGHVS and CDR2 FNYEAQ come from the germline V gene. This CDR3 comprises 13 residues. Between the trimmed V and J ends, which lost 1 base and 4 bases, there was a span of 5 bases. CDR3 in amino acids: CASSLDRNQPQHF. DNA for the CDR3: TGTGCCAGCAGCTTAGACAGAAATCAGCCCCAGCATTTT.

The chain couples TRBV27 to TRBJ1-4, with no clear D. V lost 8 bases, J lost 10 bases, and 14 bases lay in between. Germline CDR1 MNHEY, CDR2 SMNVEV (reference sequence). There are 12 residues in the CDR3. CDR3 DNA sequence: TGTGCCAGCGGGGTACCTGCGGGAAAACTGTTTTTT. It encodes CASGVPAGKLFF. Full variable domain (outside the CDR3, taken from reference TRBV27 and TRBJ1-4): EAQVTQNPRYLITVTGKKLTVTCSQNMNHEYMSWYRQDPGLGLRQIYYSMNVEVTDKGDVPEGYKVSRKEKRNFPLILESPSPNQTSLYFCASGVPAGKLFFGSGTQLSVL.

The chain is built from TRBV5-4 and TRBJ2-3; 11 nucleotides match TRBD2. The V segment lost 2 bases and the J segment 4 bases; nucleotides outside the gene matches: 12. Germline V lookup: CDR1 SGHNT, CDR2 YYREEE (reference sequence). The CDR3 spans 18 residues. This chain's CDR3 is CASSLTGSGGANSDTQYF. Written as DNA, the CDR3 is TGTGCCAGCAGCTTAACCGGTAGCGGGGGGGCAAATTCAGATACGCAGTATTTT.

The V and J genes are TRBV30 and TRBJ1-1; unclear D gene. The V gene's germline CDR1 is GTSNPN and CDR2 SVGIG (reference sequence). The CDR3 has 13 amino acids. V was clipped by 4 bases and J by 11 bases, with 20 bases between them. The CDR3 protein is CAWNPLGSRQAFF. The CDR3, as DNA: TGTGCCTGGAATCCGTTGGGCAGTAGGCAGGCTTTCTTT. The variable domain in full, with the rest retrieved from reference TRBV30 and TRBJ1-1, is SQTIHQWPATLVQPVGSPLSLECTVEGTSNPNLYWYRQAAGRGLQLLFYSVGIGQISSEVPQNLSASRPQDRQFILSSKKLLLSDSGFYLCAWNPLGSRQAFFGQGTRLTVV.

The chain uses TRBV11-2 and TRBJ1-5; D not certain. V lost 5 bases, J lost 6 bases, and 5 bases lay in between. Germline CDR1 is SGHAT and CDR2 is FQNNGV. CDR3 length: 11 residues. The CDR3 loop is CASSVVQPQHF. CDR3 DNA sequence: TGTGCCAGCAGCGTCGTTCAGCCCCAGCATTTT.

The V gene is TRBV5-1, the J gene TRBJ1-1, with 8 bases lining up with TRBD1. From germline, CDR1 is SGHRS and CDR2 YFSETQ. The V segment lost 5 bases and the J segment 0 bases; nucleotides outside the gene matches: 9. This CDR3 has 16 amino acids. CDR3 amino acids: CASRSTGGPMNTEAFF. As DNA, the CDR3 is TGCGCCAGCAGGTCCACAGGGGGTCCTATGAACACTGAAGCTTTCTTT.

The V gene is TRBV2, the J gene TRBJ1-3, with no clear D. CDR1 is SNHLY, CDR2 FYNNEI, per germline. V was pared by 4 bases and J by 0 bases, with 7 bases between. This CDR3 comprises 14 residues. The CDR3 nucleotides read TGTGCCAGCAGTGGGAGTAACTCTGGAAACACCATATATTTT. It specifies CASSGSNSGNTIYF.

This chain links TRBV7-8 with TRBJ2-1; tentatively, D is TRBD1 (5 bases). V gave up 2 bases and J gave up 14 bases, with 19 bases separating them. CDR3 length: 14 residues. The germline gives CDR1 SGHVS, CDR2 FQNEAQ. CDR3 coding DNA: TGTGCCAGCAGCTTAACGGGTGGGGCGAGGAAGAAGTTCTTC. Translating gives CASSLTGGARKKFF.

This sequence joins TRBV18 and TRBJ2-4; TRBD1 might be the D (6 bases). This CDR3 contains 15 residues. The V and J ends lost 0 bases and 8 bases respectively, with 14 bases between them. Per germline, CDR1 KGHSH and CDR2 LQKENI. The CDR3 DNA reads TGTGCCAGCTCACCACCATCAGGGGAGAGATACATTCAGTACTTC. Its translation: CASSPPSGERYIQYF.

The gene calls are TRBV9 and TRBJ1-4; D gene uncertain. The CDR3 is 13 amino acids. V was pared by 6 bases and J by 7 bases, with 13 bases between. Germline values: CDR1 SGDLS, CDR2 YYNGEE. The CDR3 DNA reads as TGTGCCAGCAACGGGGTTGGAAGTGAAAAACTGTTTTTT. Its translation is CASNGVGSEKLFF.

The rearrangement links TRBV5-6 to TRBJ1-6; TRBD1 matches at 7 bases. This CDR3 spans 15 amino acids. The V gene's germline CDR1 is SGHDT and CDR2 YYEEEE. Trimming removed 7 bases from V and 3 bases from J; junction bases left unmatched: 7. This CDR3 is CASQGQDRYNSPLHF. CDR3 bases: TGTGCCAGCCAAGGACAGGACCGCTATAATTCACCCCTCCACTTT.

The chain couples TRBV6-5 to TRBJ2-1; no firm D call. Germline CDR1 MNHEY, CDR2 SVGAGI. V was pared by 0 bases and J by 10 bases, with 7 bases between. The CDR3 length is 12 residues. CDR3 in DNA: TGTGCCAGCAGTTACTCGGCAAACGAGCAGTTCTTC. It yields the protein CASSYSANEQFF.